This T cell receptor (beta chain) comes out of a study of blood T cell repertoires in COVID-19. Sequencing used immunoSEQ multiplex PCR; TCRdb keeps in-frame clones, though not all of them. The repertoire consists of about 280,000 clones, with over 75% occurring once and the leading ten covering roughly 9.6%. V was pared by 5 bases and J by 5 bases, with 5 bases of the junction left unmatched. CDR3 length: 14 residues. From germline, CDR1 is LNHDA and CDR2 SQIVND (reference sequence). This TCR derives from a woman in her sixties or seventies with acute or convalescent COVID-19. Sequencing was carried out using peripheral blood. The chain employs TRBV19 and TRBJ1-5; 8 bases are shared with TRBD1. For the CDR3, the DNA is TGTGCCAGTAGTCCGGACAGGGCCTATCAGCCCCAGCATTTT. This gives the protein CASSPDRAYQPQHF.